These 3 T cell receptor beta chains came from one sample sequenced in a study of Ad26.COV2.S vaccination and SARS-CoV-2 variants. Treatment specified: over 15 received Ad26.COV2.S at low or high dose, single or two shots; 5 received placebo; per-sample allocation not given. Collection of the samples took place on day 63 after the first injection of vaccine or placebo. Assay used: immunoSEQ multiplex PCR; TCRdb lists only in-frame clones, some missing. The data show around 250,000 clones, around 88% seen once. The sequencing here drew on peripheral blood, taken in a trial of Ad26.COV2.S vaccine versus placebo. The receptor source for this set is a person between 18 and 65 years old who received the Ad26.COV2.S COVID-19 vaccine or a placebo.

This clone was counted a single time. The chain joins TRBV5-1 to TRBJ1-2; 9 positions agree with TRBD1. CDR3 length: 18 amino acids. CDR1 and CDR2 from the germline V gene are SGHRS and YFSETQ. V gave up 3 bases and J gave up 6 bases; unmatched junction bases: 18. The CDR3 DNA reads as TGCGCCAGCAGCTATCAAGTACCTCTGAGGGACAGGGTTCATGGCTACACCTTC. Translated, it gives CASSYQVPLRDRVHGYTF.

The V call is TRBV9, the J call TRBJ2-5, with 9 bases fitting TRBD1. J lost 1 base, V lost 3 bases, and 4 bases had no gene match. The CDR3 consists of 15 residues. Germline CDR1 SGDLS, CDR2 YYNGEE. The CDR3 reads CASSERDRVQETQYF. The CDR3 bases are TGTGCCAGCAGCGAGAGGGACAGGGTCCAAGAGACCCAGTACTTC.

V is TRBV9 and J is TRBJ2-1; a weak D match, TRBD1 (5 bases). The CDR3 runs to 13 residues. Germline V gives CDR1 SGDLS, CDR2 YYNGEE. With 0 bases removed from V and 7 bases from J, the gap between germline ends came to 8 bases. CDR3: CASSVGGANEQFF. The CDR3 DNA follows: TGTGCCAGCAGCGTAGGTGGGGCTAATGAGCAGTTCTTC.